Each of the 23 T cell receptor beta chains below was sequenced from the same sample in a study of cytotoxic CD8 clonotypes in ibrutinib-treated CLL. Measured with immunoSEQ multiplex PCR; TCRdb has only the in-frame clones, and not every one. The profile covers 30,000 to 40,000 clones, with 69% appearing a single time and 25% to 35% taken by the ten largest. Sequences were derived from PBMCs, sampled before ibrutinib treatment. The source of these receptors is a human donor with chronic lymphocytic leukemia.

In this sample, this clone turned up once. This chain uses TRBV5-1 with TRBJ1-4; D uncertain. CDR1 SGHRS and CDR2 YFSETQ come from the germline V gene. Trimming stripped 3 bases from V and 8 bases from J, with 20 bases between. The CDR3 contains 16 residues. CDR3 DNA sequence: TGCGCCAGCAGCTCGTCAATAGACCCTATACGGGAAAAACTGTTTTTT. Translating it yields CASSSSIDPIREKLFF.

This clone came up once. The V and J genes are TRBV7-3 and TRBJ2-5; maybe TRBD1 (5 bases). V lost 2 bases to trimming and J lost 4 bases, with 11 bases between them. CDR3 length: 14 residues. Per germline, CDR1 SGHTA and CDR2 FQGTGA. CDR3: CASSLQGSGETQYF. CDR3 nucleotides: TGTGCCAGCAGCTTACAGGGATCCGGAGAGACCCAGTACTTC.

The gene calls are TRBV5-1 and TRBJ2-4; weak D call: TRBD2 (5 bases). The V gene lost 5 bases and the J gene lost 8 bases, with 8 bases spanning the gap. This CDR3 has 11 amino acids. CDR1 and CDR2 (germline): SGHRS, YFSETQ. The CDR3 coding sequence is TGCGCCAGCAGTGCCGGGGACATTCAGTACTTC. Amino acid sequence: CASSAGDIQYF.

The chain uses TRBV6-5 and TRBJ2-7; maybe TRBD2 (5 bases). Germline V CDR1 and CDR2: MNHEY, SVGAGI. The CDR3 is 13 amino acids. V was trimmed by 6 bases and J by 3 bases, leaving 12 bases between them. The DNA for the CDR3 is TGTGCCAGCAGGTCCGGGGTTCTCTACGAGCAGTACTTC. Encoded protein: CASRSGVLYEQYF.

The V and J genes are TRBV29-1 and TRBJ2-5; TRBD2 agrees at 7 bases. The CDR3 consists of 15 residues. Trimming removed 4 bases from V and 2 bases from J; junction bases left unmatched: 10. CDR1 SQVTM and CDR2 ANQGSEA come from the germline V gene. The CDR3 reads CSVAPLAGTQETQYF. The CDR3 DNA sequence: TGCAGCGTTGCTCCCTTAGCGGGTACGCAAGAGACCCAGTACTTC.

This clone came up once. The CDR3 coding sequence is TGCGCCAGCAGCTGGGGGACAGGGCCAACCAAATCGGGGAAAGAGACCCAGTACTTC. Protein: CASSWGTGPTKSGKETQYF. The chain carries TRBV5-1 and TRBJ2-5; 9 nucleotides agree with TRBD1. The length of the CDR3 is 19 residues. With V trimmed by 3 bases and J by 3 bases, 18 bases remained unmatched. Germline-derived CDR1 and CDR2 are SGHRS and YFSETQ.

The rearrangement uses TRBV2 and TRBJ2-5; D might be TRBD1 (6 bases). CDR1 and CDR2 from the germline V gene are SNHLY and FYNNEI. The CDR3 contains 14 residues. V gave up 3 bases and J gave up 5 bases, with 13 bases separating them. For the CDR3, the DNA is TGTGCCAGCAGTGATGGGCAGGGGAAGGAGACCCAGTACTTC. This translates into CASSDGQGKETQYF. The full variable domain, with the rest looked up from reference TRBV2 and TRBJ2-5, is EPEVTQTPSHQVTQMGQEVILRCVPISNHLYFYWYRQILGQKVEFLVSFYNNEISEKSEIFDDQFSVERPDGSNFTLKIRSTKLEDSAMYFCASSDGQGKETQYFGPGTRLLVL.

This clone was seen just once. V and J are TRBV11-2 and TRBJ2-1; TRBD1 agrees at 8 bases. The CDR3 totals 15 residues. J gave up 4 bases and V 5 bases, and 7 bases lay outside the gene matches. Germline V gives CDR1 SGHAT, CDR2 FQNNGV. CDR3 DNA: TGTGCCAGCAGCGGAACAGGGGGGAAGTACAATGAGCAGTTCTTC. It is translated as CASSGTGGKYNEQFF.

The DNA of the CDR3 is TGTGCCAGCAGTATTTTGACCGGGAACACTGAAGCTTTCTTT. Its translation: CASSILTGNTEAFF. The rearrangement links TRBV6-5 to TRBJ1-1; no reliable D call. V lost 5 bases and J 1 base, leaving 11 bases between the germline ends. The CDR3 covers 14 residues. Germline lookup yields CDR1 MNHEY and CDR2 SVGAGI.

CDR3 in amino acids: CASSLRPGQVAYEQYF. The CDR3 bases are TGTGCCAGTAGTTTACGACCGGGACAAGTCGCCTACGAGCAGTACTTC. The rearrangement uses TRBV19 and TRBJ2-7; maybe TRBD1 (6 bases). This CDR3 is built from 16 residues. CDR1 and CDR2 (germline): LNHDA, SQIVND (reference sequence). V lost 5 bases to trimming and J lost 2 bases, with 19 bases between them.

The V gene is TRBV27, the J gene TRBJ1-3, with 8 bases lining up with TRBD1. The CDR3 covers 14 residues. Per germline, CDR1 MNHEY and CDR2 SMNVEV (reference sequence). The ends lost 6 bases at V and 4 bases at J; junction bases unmatched: 5. Here the CDR3 DNA reads TGTGCCAGCAGGAACAGGGGGACGGGAAACACCATATATTTT. It translates to CASRNRGTGNTIYF.

This rearrangement joins TRBV9 to TRBJ1-3; D may be TRBD1 (5 bases). The germline gives CDR1 SGDLS, CDR2 YYNGEE. V dropped 3 bases and J dropped 0 bases, with 10 bases sitting between them. This CDR3 contains 15 residues. CDR3 sequence reads: CASSAQDISGNTIYF. CDR3 nucleotides: TGTGCCAGCAGCGCTCAGGACATCTCTGGAAACACCATATATTTT. The full variable domain, rest sourced from reference TRBV9 and TRBJ1-3, is DSGVTQTPKHLITATGQRVTLRCSPRSGDLSVYWYQQSLDQGLQFLIQYYNGEERAKGNILERFSAQQFPDLHSELNLSSLELGDSALYFCASSAQDISGNTIYFGEGSWLTVV.

The chain employs TRBV4-1 and TRBJ2-3; TRBD2 aligns across 9 bases. After removal of 4 bases from V and 2 bases from J, the junction contained 7 bases not matched to a gene. This CDR3 region has 16 residues. Germline V lookup: CDR1 MGHRA, CDR2 YSYEKL. The CDR3 DNA is TGCGCCAGCAGCCGCCAAAGACTAGCGGACACAGATACGCAGTATTTT. It encodes CASSRQRLADTDTQYF.

This clone showed up just a few times. The rearrangement joins TRBV19 to TRBJ2-7; 14 nucleotides agree with TRBD2. With V trimmed by 3 bases and J by 6 bases, 4 bases remained unmatched. The CDR3 length is 15 residues. Germline CDR1 is LNHDA and CDR2 is SQIVND (reference sequence). The CDR3 DNA follows: TGTGCCAGTAGTATGGGACTAGCGGGAGCGTTCGAGCAGTACTTC. This encodes CASSMGLAGAFEQYF.

The chain uses TRBV28 and TRBJ1-1; D is undetermined. The CDR3 totals 13 residues. The germline V gene encodes CDR1 MDHEN and CDR2 SYDVKM. Trimming took 6 bases from V and 3 from J, leaving 11 bases between them. The CDR3 nucleotides are TGTGCCAGCAGGCGGACCATTGACACTGAAGCTTTCTTT. Translation gives CASRRTIDTEAFF.

The CDR3 region is CASSISLAGEYEQYF. The CDR3 nucleotides are TGTGCCAGTAGTATCTCGCTAGCGGGAGAATACGAGCAGTACTTC. The chain carries TRBV19 and TRBJ2-7, with 10 bases fitting TRBD2. CDR3 size: 15 residues. Germline CDR1 is LNHDA and CDR2 is SQIVND (reference sequence). V gave up 3 bases and J gave up 4 bases; unmatched junction bases: 6.

The rearrangement uses TRBV19 and TRBJ1-2; TRBD1 matches 9 bases. With V trimmed by 5 bases and J by 7 bases, 8 bases remained unmatched. Germline values: CDR1 LNHDA, CDR2 SQIVND (reference sequence). This CDR3 is 14 amino acids long. The CDR3 region has the DNA TGTGCCAGTAGTCCCACCGGACAGGGGATTGGCTACACCTTC. Translation: CASSPTGQGIGYTF.

The chain carries TRBV11-2 and TRBJ2-7; 9 bases match TRBD2. The germline CDR1 and CDR2 sequences are SGHAT and FQNNGV. V shed 5 bases and J 4 bases; nucleotides not matched to a gene: 9. The CDR3 has 15 amino acids. In DNA, the CDR3 is TGTGCCAGCAGCCGAGTAGCGGGAGTTGGTTACGAGCAGTACTTC. Translation gives CASSRVAGVGYEQYF.

The rearrangement uses TRBV11-3 and TRBJ2-7, with TRBD2 matching 7 bases. The J segment lost 3 bases and the V segment lost 0 bases, leaving 5 bases of the junction unmatched. Germline V gene data show CDR1 as SGHNT and CDR2 as YENEEA. The CDR3 has 15 amino acids. CDR3: CASSLDSTSDYEQYF. The DNA for the CDR3 is TGTGCCAGCAGCTTAGATAGTACTAGCGACTACGAGCAGTACTTC.

V is TRBV28 and J is TRBJ2-5; D is possibly TRBD1 (5 bases). CDR1 and CDR2 (germline): MDHEN, SYDVKM. This CDR3 spans 13 amino acids. Deletions cut 3 bases from V and 7 bases from J, with 12 bases between. Here the CDR3 DNA reads TGTGCCAGCAGTTTCGCTCAAACAGGGACCCAGTACTTC. Translating it yields CASSFAQTGTQYF.

The chain is built from TRBV10-3 and TRBJ1-2; a weak D match, TRBD1 (5 bases). Deletions cut 3 bases from V and 2 bases from J, with 16 bases between. Germline CDR1 and CDR2: ENHRY and SYGVKD. CDR3 length equals 16 residues. Here the CDR3 reads CAISEGWGLENYGYTF. CDR3 in DNA: TGTGCCATCAGTGAAGGTTGGGGACTCGAGAACTATGGCTACACCTTC.

The rearrangement uses TRBV2 and TRBJ2-7; the D is unclear. CDR1 is SNHLY, CDR2 FYNNEI, per germline. The CDR3 length is 12 residues. Deletions cut 6 bases from V and 2 bases from J, with 8 bases between. The CDR3 coding sequence is TGTGCCAGCAGCGCGGCTACCTACGAGCAGTACTTC. Protein product: CASSAATYEQYF.

V gene TRBV6-4 combines with J gene TRBJ2-7; possibly TRBD1 or TRBD2 for D (6 bases each). Trimming stripped 10 bases from V and 2 bases from J, with 15 bases between. Germline loops: CDR1 MRHNA, CDR2 SNTAGT. CDR3 length: 13 amino acids. The CDR3 DNA is TGTGCCACCTCGGAGGGGGGACCCTACGAGCAGTACTTC. The encoded protein is CATSEGGPYEQYF.